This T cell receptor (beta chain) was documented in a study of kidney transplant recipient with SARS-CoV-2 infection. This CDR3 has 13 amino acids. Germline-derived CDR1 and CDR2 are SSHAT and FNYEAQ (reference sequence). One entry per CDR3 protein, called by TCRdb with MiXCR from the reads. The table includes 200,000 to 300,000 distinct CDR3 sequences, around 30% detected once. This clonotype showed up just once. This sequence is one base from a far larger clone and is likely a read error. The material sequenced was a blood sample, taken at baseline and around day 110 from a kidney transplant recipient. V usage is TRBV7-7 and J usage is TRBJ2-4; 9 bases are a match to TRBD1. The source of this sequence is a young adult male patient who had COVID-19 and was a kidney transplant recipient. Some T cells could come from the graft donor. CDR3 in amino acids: CASSEDRGYEQCF. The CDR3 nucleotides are TGTGCCAGCAGCGAGGACAGGGGATACGAGCAGTGCTTC.